A single sample gave rise to the 13 T cell receptor beta chains below, sequenced in a study of blood T cell repertoires in COVID-19. Method: immunoSEQ multiplex PCR; TCRdb's copy keeps in-frame clones and lacks some. The data contain about 110,000 clones, about 82% of them singletons. Sequencing was carried out using peripheral blood. The source of these receptors is a man aged 80 or over with COVID-19, enrolled during active disease.

The chain uses TRBV7-2 and TRBJ1-5; 8 bases map to TRBD1. With V trimmed by 5 bases and J by 4 bases, 4 bases remained unmatched. Germline V CDR1 and CDR2: SGHTA, FQGNSA. The CDR3 has 14 residues. The CDR3 region is CASSQGARNQPQHF. CDR3 nucleotides: TGTGCCAGCAGCCAGGGGGCAAGGAATCAGCCCCAGCATTTT.

CDR3 coding DNA: TGTGCCAGTAGCGGACTAGCAATCTCCTACAATGAGCAGTTCTTC. It specifies CASSGLAISYNEQFF. The chain combines TRBV19 with TRBJ2-1; 8 bases agree with TRBD2. Unmatched junction bases numbered 4, after V lost 6 bases and J lost 0 bases. The germline V gene encodes CDR1 LNHDA and CDR2 SQIVND (reference sequence). This CDR3 comprises 15 residues.

The sample holds one count of this clone. The chain employs TRBV7-9 and TRBJ1-2, with 9 bases fitting TRBD1. CDR3 size: 14 residues. The germline V gene has CDR1 SEHNR and CDR2 FQNEAQ (reference sequence). The V and J ends lost 3 bases and 2 bases, in that order; junction bases with no gene match: 1. The chain's CDR3 is CASSFGQGNYGYTF. The CDR3 region has the DNA TGTGCCAGCAGCTTCGGACAGGGGAACTATGGCTACACCTTC.

This clone showed up just once. The chain employs TRBV25-1 and TRBJ1-4; 7 bases map to TRBD1. Germline lookup yields CDR1 MGHDK and CDR2 SYGVNS. This CDR3 spans 15 amino acids. The trim removed 3 bases at V and 5 bases at J, leaving 6 bases unmatched. The DNA for the CDR3 is TGTGCCAGCAGTGATCCTGAGGGGGCGAATGAAAAACTGTTTTTT. Amino acids: CASSDPEGANEKLFF.

A single count supports this clone. The chain carries TRBV7-2 and TRBJ1-2; D uncertain. This CDR3 contains 15 residues. CDR1 and CDR2 from the germline V gene are SGHTA and FQGNSA. V was cut by 1 base and J by 0 bases, with 9 bases left in between. The DNA of the CDR3 is TGTGCCAGCAGCTTAGGGAGTAATCCTAACTATGGCTACACCTTC. Translating it yields CASSLGSNPNYGYTF.

V and J are TRBV7-6 and TRBJ2-6, with D maybe TRBD2 (5 bases). CDR3 length: 19 residues. The germline CDR1 and CDR2 sequences are SGHVS and FNYEAQ. V was pared by 3 bases and J by 0 bases, with 18 bases between. The CDR3 sequence: CASSLVSQVGLSGANVLTF. The CDR3 coding sequence is TGTGCCAGCAGCTTGGTTTCCCAGGTCGGACTCTCTGGGGCCAACGTCCTGACTTTC. The full variable domain, its missing parts supplied by reference TRBV7-6 and TRBJ2-6, is GAGVSQSPRYKVTKRGQDVALRCDPISGHVSLYWYRQALGQGPEFLTYFNYEAQQDKSGLPNDRFSAERPEGSISTLTIQRTEQRDSAMYRCASSLVSQVGLSGANVLTFGAGSRLTVL.

Ten or more counts support this clone. The chain recombines TRBV24-1 with TRBJ2-2; TRBD1 is a possible D gene (6 bases). The CDR3 extends over 17 amino acids. CDR1 and CDR2 (germline): KGHDR, SFDVKD. The V and J ends lost 0 bases and 1 base respectively, with 11 bases between them. The CDR3 DNA reads as TGTGCCACCAGTGATTTGCAAGGGGACATGAACACCGGGGAGCTGTTTTTT. It specifies CATSDLQGDMNTGELFF.

In this sample, this clone turned up once. The V and J genes are TRBV28 and TRBJ1-1; 7 bases fit TRBD1. Unmatched junction bases numbered 6, after V lost 4 bases and J lost 4 bases. In germline, CDR1 is MDHEN, CDR2 SYDVKM. The CDR3 length is 14 residues. CDR3 protein: CASSSTDRRTEAFF. CDR3 coding DNA: TGTGCCAGCAGTTCTACGGACAGGCGCACTGAAGCTTTCTTT.

This clone was seen more than once but under ten times. DNA for the CDR3: TGTGCCAGCAGTCCACAGGGGAACTATGGCTACACCTTC. As protein: CASSPQGNYGYTF. This chain joins TRBV6-5 and TRBJ1-2, with 7 bases lining up with TRBD1. V shed 5 bases and J 2 bases; nucleotides not matched to a gene: 2. The germline gives CDR1 MNHEY, CDR2 SVGAGI. This CDR3 has 13 amino acids.

The chain recombines TRBV2 with TRBJ2-3; tentative D call: TRBD1 (6 bases). Looked up from germline, CDR1 is SNHLY and CDR2 is FYNNEI. This CDR3 is built from 12 residues. Trimming shortened V by 8 bases and J by 2 bases, and 8 bases separated the two germline ends. The CDR3 nucleotides are TGTGCCAGCCGGGACAACACAGATACGCAGTATTTT. This codes for CASRDNTDTQYF.

The chain carries TRBV27 and TRBJ2-5, with TRBD1 matching 7 bases. CDR3 length: 15 residues. Germline loops: CDR1 MNHEY, CDR2 SMNVEV (reference sequence). V was clipped by 6 bases and J by 2 bases; unmatched bases: 9. Here the CDR3 reads CASSAGHRGQETQYF. The CDR3 nucleotides read TGTGCCAGCAGCGCGGGTCACAGGGGACAAGAGACCCAGTACTTC.

The rearrangement uses TRBV30 and TRBJ2-5; 7 nucleotides align to TRBD2. The V gene end was trimmed by 8 bases and the J gene end by 4 bases; junction bases not matched to a gene: 19. This CDR3 has 16 amino acids. Germline-derived CDR1 and CDR2 are GTSNPN and SVGIG (reference sequence). CDR3 loop: CALTRGGSSTGETQYF. DNA for the CDR3: TGTGCCCTGACACGCGGCGGGAGTTCTACGGGAGAGACCCAGTACTTC.

The chain employs TRBV19 and TRBJ2-7; D gene ambiguous. Germline V gene data show CDR1 as LNHDA and CDR2 as SQIVND (reference sequence). V was trimmed by 4 bases and J by 0 bases, leaving 10 bases between them. The CDR3 length is 14 residues. CDR3 residues: CASSTDWSSYEQYF. The CDR3 DNA is TGTGCCAGTAGTACAGACTGGAGCTCCTACGAGCAGTACTTC.